This TCR beta chain appears in the sequencing data of a study of Tregs in tolerant kidney transplant recipients. Produced via immunoSEQ multiplex PCR; TCRdb's table is partial and in-frame only. This sample has tens of thousands of clones, with about 89% found just once. V dropped 0 bases and J dropped 7 bases, with 10 bases sitting between them. CDR1 SGHRS and CDR2 YFSETQ come from the germline V gene. The CDR3 extends over 13 amino acids. The sample consisted of CD4+ T cells from blood, taken before the transplant. The source of this sequence is a human donor who received a combined kidney and bone marrow transplant. The genes are TRBV5-1 and TRBJ1-1; tentative D call: TRBD1 (6 bases). This CDR3 is CASSLAGTNEAFF. The CDR3 DNA is TGCGCCAGCAGCTTGGCCGGGACAAATGAAGCTTTCTTT.